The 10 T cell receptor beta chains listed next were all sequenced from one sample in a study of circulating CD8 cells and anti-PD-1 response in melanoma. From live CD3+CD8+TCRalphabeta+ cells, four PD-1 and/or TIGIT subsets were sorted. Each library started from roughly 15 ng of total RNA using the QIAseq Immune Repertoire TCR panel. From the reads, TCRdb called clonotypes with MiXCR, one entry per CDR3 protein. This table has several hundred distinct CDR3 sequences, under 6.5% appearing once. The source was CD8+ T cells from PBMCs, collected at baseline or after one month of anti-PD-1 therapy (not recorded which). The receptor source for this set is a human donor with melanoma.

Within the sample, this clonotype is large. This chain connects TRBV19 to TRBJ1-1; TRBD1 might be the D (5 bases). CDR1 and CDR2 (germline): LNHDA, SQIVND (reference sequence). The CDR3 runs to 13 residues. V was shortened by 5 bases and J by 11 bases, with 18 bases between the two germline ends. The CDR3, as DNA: TGTGCCAGTAGTCATCCGTGGGGCTTGGGTGCTTTCTTT. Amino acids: CASSHPWGLGAFF.

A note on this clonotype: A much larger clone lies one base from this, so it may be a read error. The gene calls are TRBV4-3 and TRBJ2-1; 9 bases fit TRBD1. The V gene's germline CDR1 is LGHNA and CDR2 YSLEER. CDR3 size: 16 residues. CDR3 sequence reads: CAGSPQGQGIENEQFF. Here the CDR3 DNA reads TGCGCCGGCAGCCCCCAGGGACAGGGAATTGAGAATGAGCAGTTCTTC.

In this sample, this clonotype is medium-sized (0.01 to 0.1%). CDR3 coding DNA: TGTGCCATCAGTGAAAACACTGAAGCTTTCTTT. Translation gives CAISENTEAFF. This rearrangement joins TRBV10-3 to TRBJ1-1; D is uncertain. This CDR3 contains 11 residues. Germline CDR1 and CDR2: ENHRY and SYGVKD. Deletions cut 3 bases from V and 2 bases from J, with 1 base between.

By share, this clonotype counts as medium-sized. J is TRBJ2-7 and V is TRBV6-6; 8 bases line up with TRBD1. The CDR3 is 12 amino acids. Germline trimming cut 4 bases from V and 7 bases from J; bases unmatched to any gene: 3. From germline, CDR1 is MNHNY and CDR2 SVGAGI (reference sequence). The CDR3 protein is CASSWTGLEQYF. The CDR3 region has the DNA TGTGCCAGCAGTTGGACAGGGCTTGAGCAGTACTTC.

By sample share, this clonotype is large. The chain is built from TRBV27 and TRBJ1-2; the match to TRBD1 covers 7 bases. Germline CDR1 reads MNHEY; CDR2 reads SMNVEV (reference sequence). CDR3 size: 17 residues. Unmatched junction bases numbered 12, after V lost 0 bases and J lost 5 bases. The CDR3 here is CASSLSGQSADFYGYTF. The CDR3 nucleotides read TGTGCCAGCAGTTTATCGGGACAGTCGGCTGACTTTTATGGCTACACCTTC.

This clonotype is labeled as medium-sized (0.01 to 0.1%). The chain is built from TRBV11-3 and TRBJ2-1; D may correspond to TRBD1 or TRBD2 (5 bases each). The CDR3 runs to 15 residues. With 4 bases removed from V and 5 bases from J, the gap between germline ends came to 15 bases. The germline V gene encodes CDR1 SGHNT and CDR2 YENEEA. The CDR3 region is CASSSRDGANNEQFF. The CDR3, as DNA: TGTGCCAGCAGCTCCCGGGACGGTGCTAACAATGAGCAGTTCTTC.

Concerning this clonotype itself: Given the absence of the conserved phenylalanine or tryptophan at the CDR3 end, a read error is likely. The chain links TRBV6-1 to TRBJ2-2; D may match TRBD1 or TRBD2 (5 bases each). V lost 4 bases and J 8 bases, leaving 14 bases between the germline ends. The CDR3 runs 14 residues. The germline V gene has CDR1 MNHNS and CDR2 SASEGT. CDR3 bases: TGTGCCAGCAGTGGGGACGTCTTTGGAGGGGAGCTGTTTCTT. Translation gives CASSGDVFGGELFL.

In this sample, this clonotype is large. The CDR3 region has the DNA TGTGCCAGCAGTGGGGCAGGGCAGTACTTC. Its translation: CASSGAGQYF. V gene TRBV25-1 combines with J gene TRBJ2-5, with D perhaps TRBD1 (5 bases). The V gene's germline CDR1 is MGHDK and CDR2 SYGVNS. The V end was cut by 4 bases, the J end by 11 bases, with 8 bases between. CDR3 length: 10 residues.

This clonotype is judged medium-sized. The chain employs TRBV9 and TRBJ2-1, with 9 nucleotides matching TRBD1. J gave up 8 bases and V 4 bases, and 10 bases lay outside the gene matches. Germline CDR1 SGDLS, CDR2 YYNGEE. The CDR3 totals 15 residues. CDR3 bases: TGTGCCAGCAGCCCCTGGGACAGGGTCGTCGATGAGCAGTTCTTC. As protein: CASSPWDRVVDEQFF.

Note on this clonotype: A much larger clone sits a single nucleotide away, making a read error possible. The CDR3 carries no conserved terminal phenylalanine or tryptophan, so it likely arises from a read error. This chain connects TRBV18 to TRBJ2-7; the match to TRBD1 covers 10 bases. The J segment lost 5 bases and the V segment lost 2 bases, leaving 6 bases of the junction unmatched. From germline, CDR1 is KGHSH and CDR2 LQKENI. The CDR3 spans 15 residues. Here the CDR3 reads CASSPGGTGAHEQYS. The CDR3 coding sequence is TGTGCCAGCTCACCAGGAGGGACAGGGGCCCACGAGCAGTACTCC.